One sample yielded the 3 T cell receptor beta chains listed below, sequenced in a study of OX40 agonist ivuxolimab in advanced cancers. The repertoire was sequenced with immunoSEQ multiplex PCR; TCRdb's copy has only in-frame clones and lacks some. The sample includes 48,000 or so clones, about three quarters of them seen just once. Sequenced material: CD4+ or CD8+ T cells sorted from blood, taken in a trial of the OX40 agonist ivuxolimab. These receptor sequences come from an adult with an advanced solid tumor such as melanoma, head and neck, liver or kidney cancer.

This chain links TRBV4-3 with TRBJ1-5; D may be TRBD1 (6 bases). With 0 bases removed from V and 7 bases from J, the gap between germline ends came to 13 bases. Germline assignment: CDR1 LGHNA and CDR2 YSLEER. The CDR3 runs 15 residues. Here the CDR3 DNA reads TGCGCCAGCAGCCAAGAAGCACAGGGTGGACAGCCCCAGCATTTT. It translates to CASSQEAQGGQPQHF.

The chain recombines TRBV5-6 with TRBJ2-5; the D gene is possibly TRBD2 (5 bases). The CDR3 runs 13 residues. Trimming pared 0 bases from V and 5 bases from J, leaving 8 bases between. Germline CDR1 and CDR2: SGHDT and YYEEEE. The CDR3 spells CASSLDRGETQYF. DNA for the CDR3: TGTGCCAGCAGCTTGGACCGAGGGGAGACCCAGTACTTC. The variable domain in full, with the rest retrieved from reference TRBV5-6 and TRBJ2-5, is DAGVTQSPTHLIKTRGQQVTLRCSPKSGHDTVSWYQQALGQGPQFIFQYYEEEERQRGNFPDRFSGHQFPNYSSELNVNALLLGDSALYLCASSLDRGETQYFGPGTRLLVL.

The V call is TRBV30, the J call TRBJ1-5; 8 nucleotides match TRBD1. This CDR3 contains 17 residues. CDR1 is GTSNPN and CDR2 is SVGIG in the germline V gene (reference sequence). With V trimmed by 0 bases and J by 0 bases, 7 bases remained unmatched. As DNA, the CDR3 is TGTGCCTGGAGTGTGGGACAGGATTCCTTTAGCAATCAGCCCCAGCATTTT. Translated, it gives CAWSVGQDSFSNQPQHF.